The 21 T cell receptor beta chains below come from one sample, sequenced in a study of cytomegalovirus exposure and HLA in healthy donors. Use of 60 Vbeta and 13 Jbeta primers characterized the PCR. Produced via immunoSEQ multiplex PCR; TCRdb's table is partial and in-frame only. The table includes approximately 100,000 clones, 60% to 85% detected once. Sequenced material: PBMCs. The receptors were sampled from a woman aged 40-49 years in good health and CMV-seronegative.

The V call is TRBV6-4, the J call TRBJ2-3, with 10 positions matching TRBD2. CDR3 length: 14 residues. Germline V gene lookup returns CDR1 MRHNA and CDR2 SNTAGT. V dropped 3 bases and J dropped 8; count of bases not matched to a gene: 5. As DNA, the CDR3 is TGTGCCAGCAGTGAAAACAGCGGGGGGGCTACGCAGTATTTT. Translation gives CASSENSGGATQYF.

V is TRBV19 and J is TRBJ2-1; 9 bases align to TRBD2. J was trimmed by 2 bases and V by 5 bases; bases with no gene match: 4. This CDR3 comprises 15 residues. CDR1 is LNHDA, CDR2 SQIVND, per germline (reference sequence). CDR3 DNA sequence: TGTGCCAGTAGTCCATCTAGCGGGGCCTACAATGAGCAGTTCTTC. It yields the protein CASSPSSGAYNEQFF.

The gene calls are TRBV7-2 and TRBJ2-7; 7 bases line up with TRBD2. Germline V gene lookup returns CDR1 SGHTA and CDR2 FQGNSA. There are 16 residues in the CDR3. V was pared by 0 bases and J by 2 bases, with 7 bases of the junction left unmatched. The DNA of the CDR3 is TGTGCCAGCAGCTTAGCGGGAGGGGCGGCAACCTACGAGCAGTACTTC. Residues: CASSLAGGAATYEQYF.

The chain links TRBV6-5 to TRBJ1-2, with TRBD1 as a possible D gene (5 bases). Germline values: CDR1 MNHEY, CDR2 SVGAGI. The CDR3 has 12 residues. Trimming pared 6 bases from V and 5 bases from J, leaving 10 bases between. The CDR3 spells CASRNAGYGYTF. In nucleotides, the CDR3 is TGTGCCAGCAGGAACGCAGGGTATGGCTACACCTTC.

This clone has only a few counts. The rearrangement links TRBV19 to TRBJ1-4, with unresolved D. The germline V gene has CDR1 LNHDA and CDR2 SQIVND (reference sequence). This CDR3 spans 14 amino acids. Trimming removed 6 bases at V and 7 bases at J, with 15 bases between. CDR3 DNA: TGTGCCAGTAGCCTGACTAGGACGGCTGAAAAACTGTTTTTT. This gives the protein CASSLTRTAEKLFF. The full variable domain, completed using reference TRBV19 and TRBJ1-4, is DGGITQSPKYLFRKEGQNVTLSCEQNLNHDAMYWYRQDPGQGLRLIYYSQIVNDFQKGDIAEGYSVSREKKESFPLTVTSAQKNPTAFYLCASSLTRTAEKLFFGSGTQLSVL.

The chain uses TRBV7-8 and TRBJ1-1, with TRBD1 matching over 7 bases. With V trimmed by 1 base and J by 2 bases, 7 bases remained unmatched. There are 16 residues in the CDR3. Germline CDR1 is SGHVS and CDR2 is FQNEAQ. The CDR3 spells CASSLDRRGHNTEAFF. CDR3 nucleotide sequence: TGTGCCAGCAGCTTAGATCGAAGGGGGCACAACACTGAAGCTTTCTTT.

V is TRBV2 and J is TRBJ1-5, with D perhaps matching TRBD1 (6 bases). Germline assignment: CDR1 SNHLY and CDR2 FYNNEI. The CDR3 has 16 residues. V lost 4 bases and J lost 5, with 18 bases in between. The CDR3 reads CASSALGRGRHQPQHF. Here the CDR3 DNA reads TGTGCCAGCAGTGCTTTAGGCAGGGGTCGTCATCAGCCCCAGCATTTT.

The chain links TRBV27 to TRBJ2-5; 10 bases fit TRBD1. With V trimmed by 3 bases and J by 1 base, 2 bases remained unmatched. Germline V CDR1 and CDR2: MNHEY, SMNVEV (reference sequence). This CDR3 comprises 15 residues. DNA for the CDR3: TGTGCCAGCAGTTTCCGGACAGGGGGCCAAGAGACCCAGTACTTC. Its protein is CASSFRTGGQETQYF.

The rearrangement uses TRBV19 and TRBJ1-1, with 7 bases lining up with TRBD1. Trimming removed 4 bases from V and 5 bases from J; junction bases left unmatched: 7. The CDR3 runs 14 residues. The germline V gene has CDR1 LNHDA and CDR2 SQIVND (reference sequence). CDR3 nucleotide sequence: TGTGCCAGTAGTACGGGATACAGGGGAACTGAAGCTTTCTTT. Encoded protein: CASSTGYRGTEAFF.

The CDR3 protein is CASSEWGQDDQPQHF. CDR3 DNA: TGTGCCAGCAGTGAGTGGGGACAGGATGATCAGCCCCAGCATTTT. The rearrangement uses TRBV6-1 and TRBJ1-5; 8 bases fit TRBD1. Trimming at V came to 3 bases and at J to 5 bases, leaving 6 bases not matched to a gene. The CDR3 length is 15 residues. Looked up from germline, CDR1 is MNHNS and CDR2 is SASEGT.

The chain is built from TRBV5-1 and TRBJ2-7; 7 nucleotides line up with TRBD1. In germline, CDR1 is SGHRS, CDR2 YFSETQ. This CDR3 contains 13 residues. Trimming took 2 bases from V and 4 from J; bases not matched to a gene: 3. CDR3 bases: TGCGCCAGCAGCTTTGAGGGGGCGTACGAGCAGTACTTC. It translates to CASSFEGAYEQYF. Combining the CDR3 with reference TRBV5-1 and TRBJ2-7 gives the whole variable domain KAGVTQTPRYLIKTRGQQVTLSCSPISGHRSVSWYQQTPGQGLQFLFEYFSETQRNKGNFPGRFSGRQFSNSRSEMNVSTLELGDSALYLCASSFEGAYEQYFGPGTRLTVT.

The V call is TRBV5-1, the J call TRBJ2-5; possible D gene TRBD1, 7 bases. The CDR3 is made up of 16 amino acids. Germline V gene sequence: CDR1 SGHRS, CDR2 YFSETQ. The ends were cut back, 1 base at V and 2 bases at J, with 15 bases in the middle. The CDR3, as DNA: TGCGCCAGCAGCTTGAGGCAGGGGGGACGGCAAGAGACCCAGTACTTC. Its translation: CASSLRQGGRQETQYF.

V usage is TRBV7-9 and J usage is TRBJ1-2; TRBD1 is a possible D gene (6 bases). This CDR3 contains 14 residues. V shed 3 bases and J shed 2 bases, with 10 bases lying between them. Germline assignment: CDR1 SEHNR and CDR2 FQNEAQ (reference sequence). The CDR3 loop is CASSLRTENYGYTF. The CDR3 DNA is TGTGCCAGCAGCTTGAGGACAGAGAACTATGGCTACACCTTC.

This rearrangement joins TRBV19 to TRBJ1-2; 7 bases map to TRBD1. Trimming removed 6 bases from V and 13 bases from J; junction bases left unmatched: 5. Germline CDR1 and CDR2: LNHDA and SQIVND (reference sequence). The CDR3 has 10 residues. The CDR3, as DNA: TGTGCCAGTAGGAAGGACAGGCTCACCTTC. This encodes CASRKDRLTF.

The CDR3 sequence: CASSPGTSLWQETQYF. The CDR3 DNA sequence: TGTGCCAGCAGCCCGGGGACTAGCCTGTGGCAAGAGACCCAGTACTTC. V is TRBV4-2 and J is TRBJ2-5; 9 positions match TRBD2. The CDR3 has 16 residues. Trimming at V came to 4 bases and at J to 2 bases, leaving 8 bases not matched to a gene. Looked up from germline, CDR1 is LGHNA and CDR2 is YNFKEQ.

The chain links TRBV6-6 to TRBJ2-4, with 8 bases fitting TRBD1. Trimming removed 5 bases from V and 9 bases from J; junction bases left unmatched: 15. Looked up from germline, CDR1 is MNHNY and CDR2 is SVGAGI (reference sequence). This CDR3 is built from 16 residues. The CDR3 bases are TGTGCCAGCAGTCGCCAGGGACAGGTAGAAGTTGGCATTCAGTACTTC. Encoded protein: CASSRQGQVEVGIQYF.

This sequence joins TRBV5-4 and TRBJ2-5, with a weak D call TRBD1 (6 bases). The CDR3 sequence is 14 residues long. Trimming cost V 6 bases and J 1 base, with 13 bases left between them. Germline V gene lookup returns CDR1 SGHNT and CDR2 YYREEE (reference sequence). In DNA, the CDR3 is TGTGCCAGCACCTCTTCCAGGGGCCAAGAGACCCAGTACTTC. It specifies CASTSSRGQETQYF.

The rearrangement uses TRBV5-6 and TRBJ2-7; the D gene is possibly TRBD2 (5 bases). Germline lookup yields CDR1 SGHDT and CDR2 YYEEEE. This CDR3 is built from 13 residues. The V and J ends lost 4 bases and 5 bases respectively, with 13 bases between them. Written as DNA, the CDR3 is TGTGCCAGCAGCCGGGGTGTTGGAAACGAGCAGTACTTC. Amino acids: CASSRGVGNEQYF.

This clone was seen only once. The gene calls are TRBV4-2 and TRBJ2-7; 10 bases agree with TRBD2. Germline CDR1 is LGHNA and CDR2 is YNFKEQ. This CDR3 region has 16 residues. The V and J ends lost 0 bases and 1 base, in that order; junction bases with no gene match: 3. The CDR3 here is CASSQDETSGSYEQYF. CDR3 bases: TGTGCCAGCAGCCAAGACGAGACTAGCGGGTCCTACGAGCAGTACTTC.

This chain links TRBV5-1 with TRBJ1-6; the D gene is possibly TRBD1 (5 bases). There are 19 residues in the CDR3. Germline CDR1 and CDR2: SGHRS and YFSETQ. Between the trimmed V and J ends, which lost 5 bases and 0 bases, there was a span of 21 bases. CDR3 residues: CASRSREGQASSYNSPLHF. For the CDR3, the DNA is TGCGCCAGCAGGAGCAGGGAAGGTCAGGCAAGCTCCTATAATTCACCCCTCCACTTT. Looking up the rest from reference TRBV5-1 and TRBJ1-6 gives the full variable domain: KAGVTQTPRYLIKTRGQQVTLSCSPISGHRSVSWYQQTPGQGLQFLFEYFSETQRNKGNFPGRFSGRQFSNSRSEMNVSTLELGDSALYLCASRSREGQASSYNSPLHFGNGTRLTVT.

The CDR3 coding sequence is TGTGCCAGCAGCCAACAGGGGGGATACGGCTACACCTTC. It encodes CASSQQGGYGYTF. The chain is built from TRBV14 and TRBJ1-2, with TRBD1 identical over 7 bases. V was pared by 2 bases and J by 8 bases, with 5 bases of the junction left unmatched. The CDR3 covers 13 residues. Germline CDR1 reads SGHDN; CDR2 reads FVKESK.